The clone carrying this T cell receptor beta chain appeared a single time. In the source study's methods: Amplification from reference gene primers served as the basis for estimated nucleated cell counts. Data came from immunoSEQ multiplex PCR; TCRdb stores just in-frame clones and leaves some out. V and J calls and clone size come straight from that table; D and trimming were deduced from the DNA. The profile shows a few hundred thousand clones, about 85% of them singletons. The data stem from a study of blood T cell repertoires in COVID-19. The receptor's source is an elderly woman with COVID-19, enrolled during active disease. Sample: peripheral blood.

For the CDR3, the DNA is TGTGCCAGCAGTTTGGTTGTAGGGGCAGGGGAGACCCAGTACTTC. Translation gives CASSLVVGAGETQYF. The genes are TRBV7-6 and TRBJ2-5; D might be TRBD1 (5 bases). The V gene lost 6 bases and the J gene lost 5 bases, with 19 bases spanning the gap. Germline V gives CDR1 SGHVS, CDR2 FNYEAQ. CDR3 length: 15 amino acids.